The 29 T cell receptor beta chains below all came from one sample that was sequenced in a study of T cells expressing NK-cell markers. TCRdb re-called the 5' RACE reads; every CDR3 protein appears as one record, without DNA. Reported are roughly 420,000 distinct CDR3 sequences; the ten largest clones contain 7.3%. Source material: blood T cells: a sorted CD56 or NKG2C T cell subset, CD4+ or CD8+ T cells, or bulk PBMC T cells (not recorded which). The source of these receptors is a woman aged 18 to 75 in good health.

The genes are TRBV20-1 and TRBJ2-2. CDR1 DFQATT and CDR2 SNEGSKA come from the germline V gene (reference sequence). The length of the CDR3 is 12 residues. The CDR3 spells CSARKSTGELFF.

The chain employs TRBV6-1 and TRBJ1-1. CDR3 length: 11 residues. Per germline, CDR1 MNHNS and CDR2 SASEGT. CDR3 amino acids: CASIGFTEAFF.

The chain recombines TRBV5-6 with TRBJ2-1. This CDR3 is 11 amino acids long. Per germline, CDR1 SGHDT and CDR2 YYEEEE. This chain's CDR3 is CASSPPNEQFF.

The rearrangement links TRBV4-3 to TRBJ2-1; the D call of TRBD1 rests on TCRdb alone, since no DNA is present to check it. This CDR3 spans 17 amino acids. Germline V CDR1 and CDR2: LGHNA, YSLEER. CDR3 sequence: CASSQGPRDRGLHEQFF.

The CDR3 loop is CASSVAVEEPQHF. The chain recombines TRBV9 with TRBJ1-5. Germline assignment: CDR1 SGDLS and CDR2 YYNGEE. The CDR3 is 13 amino acids.

The V gene is TRBV24-1, the J gene TRBJ1-1; TCRdb indicates TRBD1, and absent DNA this call remains unverified. This CDR3 spans 15 amino acids. Per germline, CDR1 KGHDR and CDR2 SFDVKD. The CDR3 protein is CATSDPQRVRTEAFF.

The chain combines TRBV21-1 with TRBJ2-5. TRBV21-1 is tagged as a pseudogene. The CDR3 totals 16 residues. The CDR3 protein is CASSNYSLLIQETQYF.

This chain connects TRBV5-1 to TRBJ1-1. The CDR3 length is 14 residues. The V gene's germline CDR1 is SGHRS and CDR2 YFSETQ. CDR3 sequence: CASSLGQTNTEAFF.

J is TRBJ1-4 and V is TRBV12-3 or TRBV12-4; TCRdb's D gene call, TRBD1, goes unchecked for lack of DNA. CDR3 length: 15 amino acids. The CDR3 here is CASSLVRGKNEKLFF.

The V gene is TRBV5-1, the J gene TRBJ2-2; TCRdb's assignment of TRBD2 cannot be checked, as there is no DNA. The CDR3 consists of 14 residues. CDR1 is SGHRS, CDR2 YFSETQ, per germline. The CDR3 spells CASSWADYSGELFF.

V is TRBV13 and J is TRBJ2-7. The CDR3 has 12 amino acids. Germline CDR1 is PRHDT and CDR2 is FYEKMQ (reference sequence). Here the CDR3 reads CASSLTVGEQYF.

This chain links TRBV4-3 with TRBJ2-3. Germline V gene data show CDR1 as LGHNA and CDR2 as YSLEER. The CDR3 has 13 residues. This CDR3 reads CASSQGLGDTQYF.

The chain recombines TRBV4-3 with TRBJ2-5; lacking DNA, the TRBD2 call made by TCRdb goes unchecked. This CDR3 spans 17 amino acids. Germline CDR1 reads LGHNA; CDR2 reads YSLEER. CDR3: CASSQDFPSGEGETQYF.

The chain recombines TRBV7-2 with TRBJ2-7; TCRdb's D call, TRBD2, is unchecked because there is no DNA. The CDR3 is 14 amino acids. Germline CDR1 SGHTA, CDR2 FQGNSA. The CDR3 loop reads CASSLEASLHEQYF.

The genes are TRBV5-1 and TRBJ1-1; lacking DNA, the TRBD1 call made by TCRdb goes unchecked. The CDR3 runs to 14 residues. Germline V gene data show CDR1 as SGHRS and CDR2 as YFSETQ. The CDR3 is CASSLDRGGTEAFF. The full variable domain, with the rest looked up from reference TRBV5-1 and TRBJ1-1, is KAGVTQTPRYLIKTRGQQVTLSCSPISGHRSVSWYQQTPGQGLQFLFEYFSETQRNKGNFPGRFSGRQFSNSRSEMNVSTLELGDSALYLCASSLDRGGTEAFFGQGTRLTVV.

J is TRBJ1-2 and V is TRBV12-3 or TRBV12-4; the D gene TCRdb calls, TRBD1, cannot be checked with no DNA. This CDR3 is built from 15 residues. The CDR3 spells CASSYTGRLGYGYTF.

The chain has TRBV10-3 and TRBJ1-6. The CDR3 totals 16 residues. CDR1 and CDR2 (germline): ENHRY, SYGVKD. CDR3 sequence: CAISESESSYNSPLHF.

V gene TRBV7-2 combines with J gene TRBJ2-2; checking the TCRdb D call of TRBD1 is not possible without DNA. CDR3 length equals 15 residues. The V gene's germline CDR1 is SGHTA and CDR2 FQGNSA. This chain's CDR3 is CASSPRGHGTGELFF.

The chain is built from TRBV7-8 and TRBJ1-4. Looked up from germline, CDR1 is SGHVS and CDR2 is FQNEAQ. The CDR3 has 17 amino acids. The CDR3 is CASSLVGGTVTNEKLFF.

J is TRBJ2-2 and V is TRBV7-3; the D call from TCRdb, TRBD1, cannot be confirmed without DNA. The CDR3 has 17 amino acids. Germline values: CDR1 SGHTA, CDR2 FQGTGA. The CDR3 loop is CASSLRRSTGGTGELFF.

The chain carries TRBV18 and TRBJ1-4; TCRdb picks TRBD1, but there is no DNA to check that call. CDR3 length: 14 residues. Germline-derived CDR1 and CDR2 are KGHSH and LQKENI. The CDR3 sequence is CASSTTVGYEKLFF.

The rearrangement links TRBV20-1 to TRBJ1-6. The CDR3 sequence is 13 residues long. Germline CDR1 DFQATT, CDR2 SNEGSKA (reference sequence). The CDR3 is CSARDAGNSPLHF.

The genes are TRBV29-1 and TRBJ2-5. Germline V lookup: CDR1 SQVTM, CDR2 ANQGSEA. This CDR3 spans 11 amino acids. The chain's CDR3 is CSVGAKETQYF. The full variable domain, in which reference TRBV29-1 and TRBJ2-5 provide the parts outside the CDR3, is SAVISQKPSRDICQRGTSLTIQCQVDSQVTMMFWYRQQPGQSLTLIATANQGSEATYESGFVIDKFPISRPNLTFSTLTVSNMSPEDSSIYLCSVGAKETQYFGPGTRLLVL.

The chain links TRBV12-3 or TRBV12-4 to TRBJ2-1; TCRdb's D call of TRBD1 is untestable without DNA. The CDR3 is 13 residues long. The CDR3 loop is CASSFVRYNEQFF.

The chain has TRBV2 and TRBJ2-1; the D gene TCRdb calls, TRBD2, cannot be checked with no DNA. The length of the CDR3 is 17 residues. The germline V gene has CDR1 SNHLY and CDR2 FYNNEI. The CDR3 loop is CASSEGSGRFRYNEQFF.

The V gene is TRBV13, the J gene TRBJ2-3; the TCRdb call, TRBD1, lacks DNA for checking. Germline V CDR1 and CDR2: PRHDT, FYEKMQ (reference sequence). This CDR3 is built from 12 residues. CDR3 amino acids: CASGGKADTQYF.

V and J are TRBV12-3 or TRBV12-4 and TRBJ2-1; TCRdb outputs TRBD2, but without DNA this stays unchecked. The length of the CDR3 is 16 residues. This chain's CDR3 is CASSPWSQRDYNEQFF.

This chain connects TRBV18 to TRBJ2-1; as DNA is missing, the TRBD1 call by TCRdb cannot be tested. The CDR3 is 16 amino acids. CDR1 is KGHSH and CDR2 is LQKENI in the germline V gene. The CDR3 protein is CASSPMTTASYNEQFF. Full variable domain (outside the CDR3, taken from reference TRBV18 and TRBJ2-1): NAGVMQNPRHLVRRRGQEARLRCSPMKGHSHVYWYRQLPEEGLKFMVYLQKENIIDESGMPKERFSAEFPKEGPSILRIQQVVRGDSAAYFCASSPMTTASYNEQFFGPGTRLTVL.

The V call is TRBV11-1, the J call TRBJ2-6. The germline CDR1 and CDR2 sequences are SGHAT and FQDESV (reference sequence). This CDR3 is 11 amino acids long. The chain's CDR3 is CASSLGHVLTF.